This T cell receptor beta chain appears in the sequencing data of a study of Graves' ophthalmopathy and Graves' hyperthyroidism. The trim removed 6 bases at V and 5 bases at J, leaving 17 bases unmatched. Germline CDR1 is MDHEN and CDR2 is SYDVKM. This CDR3 comprises 19 residues. RNA served as the template for amplifying TCR beta CDR3 regions. HTBI primers were used in a first-round RT-PCR, which preceded a second-round multiplex PCR. From the multiplex PCR reads, TCRdb called clonotypes with MiXCR, one entry per CDR3 protein. The data show approximately 480,000 distinct CDR3 sequences, with around 15% seen just once and about 10% held by the top ten. Many counts were recorded for this clonotype.

The sequencing sample was made of blood. The sequence was collected from a woman aged 25 to 39 with Graves' ophthalmopathy. This sequence joins TRBV28 and TRBJ2-5, with 14 bases aligning to TRBD2. The CDR3 bases are TGTGCCAGCAGCCGTCTTGAGTTAAGGACTAGCGGGAGGAGGGAGACCCAGTACTTC. This translates into CASSRLELRTSGRRETQYF.